This is a list of T cell receptor beta chains from one sample in a study of blood T cell repertoires in COVID-19. Libraries were prepared by immunoSEQ multiplex PCR; TCRdb keeps only in-frame clonotypes and omits some of them. The sample consists of tens of thousands of clones, 85% to 90% of them appearing once. Sequences were obtained from peripheral blood. The source of these receptors is a man aged 60-69 years with active COVID-19. Each CDR3 is given with its conserved first and last residue. D genes are given only for firm matches. Size is stated for part of the rows, as once, few or many counts, or as a class when the clone is expanded.

d_call,v_call,j_call,clone_size,cdr3_aa,cdr3_nt
NA,TRBV27,TRBJ1-2,NA,CASRVDRRFYYGYTF,TGTGCCAGCAGGGTGGACAGACGATTTTACTATGGCTACACCTTC
TRBD2,TRBV24-1,TRBJ2-1,NA,CATSDSGTSDRYNEQFF,TGTGCCACCAGTGACTCTGGGACTAGCGACCGATACAATGAGCAGTTCTTC
TRBD1,TRBV14,TRBJ2-1,NA,CASSPMTGSYNEQFF,TGTGCCAGCAGCCCCATGACAGGGTCCTACAATGAGCAGTTCTTC
TRBD1,TRBV18,TRBJ1-5,NA,CASSPGQGFGNQPQHF,TGTGCCAGCTCACCGGGACAGGGGTTTGGGAATCAGCCCCAGCATTTT
NA,TRBV3-1/TRBV3-2,TRBJ1-2,NA,CASSQDLGTLRGYTF,TGTGCCAGCAGCCAAGATCTAGGGACTCTTCGTGGCTACACCTTC
NA,TRBV5-6,TRBJ2-5,NA,CASSRGALGADQETQYF,TGTGCCAGCAGCCGGGGAGCTTTGGGGGCGGACCAAGAGACCCAGTACTTC
NA,TRBV1,TRBJ2-1,NA,CTSSPDLPLAGAYNEQFF,TGCACCAGCAGCCCAGACCTGCCACTAGCGGGGGCCTACAATGAGCAGTTCTTC
NA,TRBV28,TRBJ2-3,once,CASTTSGSDTQYF,TGTGCCAGCACCACCTCGGGGTCAGATACGCAGTATTTT
TRBD1,TRBV12-3/TRBV12-4,TRBJ1-3,NA,CASSQQGATIYF,TGTGCCAGCAGTCAACAGGGGGCTACCATATATTTT
TRBD1,TRBV5-1,TRBJ1-3,once,CASSPEQTGTGNTIYF,TGCGCCAGCAGCCCGGAACAGACAGGGACCGGAAACACCATATATTTT
TRBD2,TRBV7-3,TRBJ2-1,NA,CASSLGLAGPPMSQFF,TGTGCCAGCAGCCTCGGACTAGCGGGACCTCCCATGTCTCAGTTCTTC
TRBD1,TRBV18,TRBJ1-1,NA,CASRGQGYTEAFF,TGTGCCAGCCGAGGACAGGGATACACTGAAGCTTTCTTT
NA,TRBV10-3,TRBJ2-7,NA,CASTTGHILDRNEQYF,TGTGCCAGCACAACTGGACACATCCTTGATCGTAACGAGCAGTACTTC
NA,TRBV5-6,TRBJ1-2,NA,CASSPQDSFYGYTF,TGTGCCAGCAGCCCTCAAGACAGCTTTTATGGCTACACCTTC
NA,TRBV2,TRBJ2-2,NA,CASSPTGHTGELFF,TGTGCCAGCAGCCCCACAGGGCACACCGGGGAGCTGTTTTTT
NA,TRBV9,TRBJ2-1,few,CASSVGEGLGAYNEQFF,TGTGCCAGCAGCGTAGGCGAGGGACTGGGAGCCTACAATGAGCAGTTCTTC
TRBD2,TRBV2,TRBJ2-3,NA,CASSEPFQLAGGSDTQYF,TGTGCCAGCAGTGAACCCTTCCAACTAGCGGGAGGTTCGGATACGCAGTATTTT
NA,TRBV6-1,TRBJ1-2,NA,CASSDGYYGYTF,TGTGCCAGCAGTGACGGGTACTATGGCTACACCTTC
NA,TRBV12-3/TRBV12-4,TRBJ1-5,NA,CASSWESNQPQHF,TGTGCCAGCAGTTGGGAGAGCAATCAGCCCCAGCATTTT
NA,TRBV6-5,TRBJ2-7,NA,CASSYGGLGEQYF,TGTGCCAGCAGTTACGGGGGGTTGGGCGAGCAGTACTTC
NA,TRBV15,TRBJ2-4,once,CATSINRAGNIQYF,TGTGCCACCAGCATCAACAGAGCGGGAAACATTCAGTACTTC
NA,TRBV27,TRBJ1-1,NA,CASGPLRVLTMGTEAFF,TGTGCCAGCGGACCTCTCAGGGTCCTTACGATGGGCACTGAAGCTTTCTTT
NA,TRBV18,TRBJ1-1,NA,CASSPQSGKEAFF,TGTGCCAGCTCACCACAGTCAGGAAAGGAAGCTTTCTTT
TRBD2,TRBV9,TRBJ2-7,NA,CASSDGLAGFSEQYF,TGTGCCAGCAGCGACGGACTAGCGGGATTCTCCGAGCAGTACTTC
NA,TRBV18,TRBJ2-1,once,CASSLSTQANEQFF,TGTGCCAGCTCACTGTCCACCCAGGCCAATGAGCAGTTCTTC
TRBD2,TRBV6-5,TRBJ2-1,NA,CASSYGLAGGNEQFF,TGTGCCAGCAGTTACGGCCTAGCGGGAGGTAATGAGCAGTTCTTC
NA,TRBV6-5,TRBJ2-3,few,CASSLGLRTDTQYF,TGTGCCAGCAGCCTCGGACTACGCACAGATACGCAGTATTTT
NA,TRBV30,TRBJ1-4,NA,CAWSKFGRPEGEKLFF,TGTGCCTGGAGCAAATTCGGACGGCCTGAGGGTGAAAAACTGTTTTTT
NA,TRBV29-1,TRBJ2-2,NA,CSVVVRTDTGELFF,TGCAGCGTGGTAGTTCGGACAGACACCGGGGAGCTGTTTTTT
NA,TRBV7-8,TRBJ2-7,NA,CASSLAGNSYEQYF,TGTGCCAGCAGCTTAGCCGGGAACTCCTACGAGCAGTACTTC
TRBD1,TRBV28,TRBJ1-2,NA,CASSQPGTGGVYGYTF,TGTGCCAGCAGTCAACCCGGGACAGGGGGCGTCTATGGCTACACCTTC
TRBD2,TRBV29-1,TRBJ2-1,NA,CSVVVGAGLATRADNEQFF,TGCAGCGTTGTGGTGGGGGCTGGACTAGCGACCCGCGCCGACAATGAGCAGTTCTTC
TRBD2,TRBV27,TRBJ2-2,NA,CASTGLAGPNTGELFF,TGTGCCAGCACCGGTCTAGCGGGACCGAACACCGGGGAGCTGTTTTTT
NA,TRBV18,TRBJ2-1,few,CASSPGLGDEQFF,TGTGCCAGCTCACCGGGTCTAGGGGATGAGCAGTTCTTC
NA,TRBV25-1,TRBJ2-3,NA,CASSEEGDTQYF,TGTGCCAGCAGTGAAGAGGGCGATACGCAGTATTTT
TRBD1,TRBV27,TRBJ2-7,NA,CASSLRGPAYEQYF,TGTGCCAGCAGTTTAAGGGGGCCCGCCTACGAGCAGTACTTC
TRBD2,TRBV11-2,TRBJ2-1,NA,CASSLAGGGNEQFF,TGTGCCAGCAGCTTGGCGGGAGGGGGCAATGAGCAGTTCTTC
NA,TRBV3-1/TRBV3-2,TRBJ2-7,few,CASSQVNYEQYF,TGTGCCAGCAGCCAAGTCAACTACGAGCAGTACTTC
TRBD2,TRBV6-5,TRBJ2-7,NA,CASSYFASGYEQYF,TGTGCCAGCAGTTACTTCGCTAGCGGTTACGAGCAGTACTTC
NA,TRBV4-2,TRBJ1-1,NA,CASLMTGDTEAFF,TGTGCCAGCCTAATGACGGGGGACACTGAAGCTTTCTTT
NA,TRBV9,TRBJ1-2,NA,CASSVDRVHGYTF,TGTGCCAGCAGCGTAGACAGGGTGCATGGCTACACCTTC
NA,TRBV3-1/TRBV3-2,TRBJ1-1,once,CASSHAGNTEAFF,TGTGCCAGCAGCCATGCGGGGAACACTGAAGCTTTCTTT
NA,TRBV28,TRBJ1-2,NA,CASSLLGGAGVYGYTF,TGTGCCAGCAGTTTATTAGGGGGGGCTGGGGTTTATGGCTACACCTTC
NA,TRBV15,TRBJ1-1,once,CATSRDGRTEAFF,TGTGCCACCAGCAGAGATGGGCGAACTGAAGCTTTCTTT
TRBD1,TRBV19,TRBJ2-3,NA,CASRWTGSGTDTQYF,TGTGCCAGTAGGTGGACAGGGTCGGGGACAGATACGCAGTATTTT
NA,TRBV12-2,TRBJ2-1,NA,CASPGRFANPTLAGTYNEQFF,TGTGCAAGTCCTGGGCGGTTTGCTAACCCTACTCTAGCGGGGACTTACAATGAGCAGTTCTTC
NA,TRBV27,TRBJ1-1,NA,CASSFLGRGTEAFF,TGTGCCAGCAGTTTTCTCGGGAGGGGGACTGAAGCTTTCTTT
TRBD2,TRBV6-4,TRBJ2-1,NA,CASSDSSSGSPYNEQFF,TGTGCCAGCAGTGACTCGTCTAGCGGGAGTCCCTACAATGAGCAGTTCTTC
TRBD1,TRBV5-1,TRBJ2-7,NA,CASSVGTGDYEQYF,TGCGCCAGCAGCGTGGGGACAGGGGACTACGAGCAGTACTTC
TRBD1,TRBV29-1,TRBJ1-4,NA,CSVGQGEANEKLFF,TGCAGCGTTGGGCAGGGGGAAGCTAATGAAAAACTGTTTTTT
NA,TRBV6-1,TRBJ1-2,NA,CASSVAVVAGANYGYTF,TGTGCCAGCAGTGTCGCGGTGGTGGCCGGCGCTAACTATGGCTACACCTTC
TRBD2,TRBV6-6,TRBJ2-1,NA,CASSPPGLAFENEQFF,TGTGCCAGCAGTCCCCCGGGACTAGCTTTCGAGAATGAGCAGTTCTTC
NA,TRBV19,TRBJ2-1,NA,CASSIRVNEQFF,TGTGCCAGTAGTATCAGGGTTAATGAGCAGTTCTTC
TRBD1,TRBV19,TRBJ2-1,NA,CASSTITGTVYNEQFF,TGTGCCAGTAGTACAATCACCGGGACAGTTTACAATGAGCAGTTCTTC
TRBD2,TRBV5-1,TRBJ2-1,NA,CASSPWTSGSVQFF,TGCGCCAGCAGCCCTTGGACTAGCGGGAGTGTGCAGTTCTTC
NA,TRBV5-4,TRBJ2-1,NA,CASSLTGAYNEQFF,TGTGCCAGCAGCTTGACAGGAGCCTACAATGAGCAGTTCTTC
TRBD1,TRBV2,TRBJ1-1,NA,CASSGQSGTGVWTEAFF,TGTGCCAGCAGTGGTCAATCCGGGACAGGGGTGTGGACTGAAGCTTTCTTT
TRBD2,TRBV7-2,TRBJ2-5,NA,CASSPGLAGETQYF,TGTGCCAGCAGCCCAGGACTAGCGGGAGAGACCCAGTACTTC